The 6 T cell receptor beta chains below all came from one sample that was sequenced in a study of blood T cell repertoires in COVID-19. Some clones are missing from TCRdb's copy, which holds only in-frame ones; the method was immunoSEQ multiplex PCR. The sample comprises 300,000 to 400,000 clones, less than 90% of which are singletons, and about 7.1% rests with the top ten. The material sequenced was peripheral blood. These receptor sequences come from a woman aged 60 to 75 with COVID-19, enrolled during active disease.

V gene TRBV28 combines with J gene TRBJ1-2; D perhaps matches TRBD1 (5 bases). Germline V gives CDR1 MDHEN, CDR2 SYDVKM. The CDR3 has 14 amino acids. The V end lost 1 base, the J end lost 4 bases, and 10 bases lay between the germline ends. The CDR3 nucleotides are TGTGCCAGCAGTTTATATGACAGTATCTATGGCTACACCTTC. Amino acid sequence: CASSLYDSIYGYTF.

This clone was recorded once. This chain connects TRBV6-6 to TRBJ2-7, with 8 nucleotides matching TRBD2. Germline CDR1 and CDR2: MNHNY and SVGAGI (reference sequence). The CDR3 runs to 15 residues. V shed 7 bases, J shed 3 bases, and the junction held 11 bases outside the gene matches. The CDR3 sequence is CASTPEGSGIYEQYF. DNA for the CDR3: TGTGCCAGCACCCCAGAGGGTAGCGGGATCTACGAGCAGTACTTC.

The V and J genes are TRBV19 and TRBJ2-4; D may be TRBD2 (6 bases). Germline values: CDR1 LNHDA, CDR2 SQIVND (reference sequence). With 3 bases removed from V and 1 base from J, the gap between germline ends came to 10 bases. This CDR3 is built from 15 residues. CDR3 coding DNA: TGTGCCAGTAGTATGACGGGGGACGCCAAAAACATTCAGTACTTC. Protein: CASSMTGDAKNIQYF.

This chain joins TRBV4-2 and TRBJ2-1; D may be TRBD2 (7 bases). Germline V lookup: CDR1 LGHNA, CDR2 YNFKEQ. Trimming stripped 0 bases from V and 5 bases from J, with 11 bases between. The CDR3 is 15 residues long. The CDR3 bases are TGTGCCAGCAGCCAAGACGGGGGGCTGAACAATGAGCAGTTCTTC. It specifies CASSQDGGLNNEQFF.

The CDR3 bases are TGCGCCAGCAGCTTGCAGCAGGCAGCAACTAATGAAAAACTGTTTTTT. This translates into CASSLQQAATNEKLFF. This sequence joins TRBV5-1 and TRBJ1-4; D remains unclear. This CDR3 spans 16 amino acids. Trimming took 1 base from V and 0 from J, leaving 10 bases between them. The germline gives CDR1 SGHRS, CDR2 YFSETQ.

This chain connects TRBV15 to TRBJ1-4; D gene unclear. V was clipped by 2 bases and J by 5 bases, with 9 bases between them. Looked up from germline, CDR1 is LNHNV and CDR2 is YYDKDF (reference sequence). The CDR3 has 14 residues. CDR3 in DNA: TGTGCCACCAGCAGACGACCGGGAAATGAAAAACTGTTTTTT. Amino acids: CATSRRPGNEKLFF.